This TCR beta chain derives from a study of blood T cell repertoires in COVID-19. Overall study context: The study drew acute and convalescent COVID-19 samples from the United States, Italy and Spain. PBMCs, B-cell-depleted T cells, or T cells were the source of the cDNA or gDNA that made up the material.

Per the study methods: Reference gene primer amplification yielded estimated nucleated cell counts. The repertoire was sequenced with immunoSEQ multiplex PCR; TCRdb's copy has only in-frame clones and lacks some. Clone size and the V and J calls come from that table; the DNA yielded D and trimming. The table records 140,000 to 150,000 clones, just under 80% of them present only once. V lost 4 bases and J 2 bases, leaving 25 bases between the germline ends. CDR3 length equals 19 residues. CDR1 LGHDT and CDR2 YNNKEL come from the germline V gene (reference sequence). The receptor was isolated from a woman aged 55-70 years with acute or convalescent COVID-19. Specimen: peripheral blood. V gene TRBV3-1 (or the pseudogene TRBV3-2) combines with J gene TRBJ2-3; D gene ambiguous. Here the CDR3 DNA reads TGTGCCAGCAGCCCCTCCCAATCGCTAGGCTTTTCACCCACAGATACGCAGTATTTT. This gives the protein CASSPSQSLGFSPTDTQYF.